Listed below are T cell receptor beta chains from one sample, sequenced in a study of blood T cell repertoires in COVID-19. This table comes from immunoSEQ multiplex PCR, and its TCRdb copy is limited to in-frame clones, with some not included. The table lists 110,000 or so clones, just under 90% of them singletons. Sample: peripheral blood. The receptors were gathered from a woman aged 45-65 years with acute or convalescent COVID-19. Both conserved end residues are part of each CDR3. A D gene is named only where the DNA matches it firmly. Clone size is given for some rows only: seen once, a few or many times, or a class if the clone is expanded.

cdr3_aa: CASSQGGTLHTEAFF
cdr3_nt: TGTGCCAGCAGCCAAGGGGGGACTCTTCACACTGAAGCTTTCTTT
j_call: TRBJ1-1
v_call: TRBV3-1/TRBV3-2
clone_size: NA
d_call: NA

cdr3_aa: CASSLGTSARGQETQYF
cdr3_nt: TGTGCCAGCAGCTTAGGTACTAGCGCCAGAGGGCAAGAGACCCAGTACTTC
j_call: TRBJ2-5
v_call: TRBV11-2
clone_size: NA
d_call: TRBD2

cdr3_aa: CSVRRTFHSIMNTEAFF
cdr3_nt: TGCAGCGTCCGAAGGACATTCCATTCCATCATGAACACTGAAGCTTTCTTT
j_call: TRBJ1-1
v_call: TRBV29-1
clone_size: NA
d_call: NA

cdr3_aa: CASSQDPSGAGVAEAFF
cdr3_nt: TGCGCCAGCAGCCAAGATCCTTCAGGGGCAGGGGTTGCTGAAGCTTTCTTT
j_call: TRBJ1-1
v_call: TRBV4-1
clone_size: NA
d_call: NA

cdr3_aa: CASSSRAGGYGYTF
cdr3_nt: TGTGCCAGCAGCTCCCGCGCGGGCGGGTATGGCTACACCTTC
j_call: TRBJ1-2
v_call: TRBV5-4
clone_size: NA
d_call: NA

cdr3_aa: CAILQSGSLSMNGYTF
cdr3_nt: TGTGCCATACTTCAAAGTGGTTCGTTGTCTATGAATGGCTACACCTTC
j_call: TRBJ1-2
v_call: TRBV28
clone_size: NA
d_call: NA

cdr3_aa: CATSATGEDYGYTF
cdr3_nt: TGTGCCACCAGTGCGACAGGGGAGGACTATGGCTACACCTTC
j_call: TRBJ1-2
v_call: TRBV24-1
clone_size: NA
d_call: TRBD1

cdr3_aa: CASSQSPGTEKLFF
cdr3_nt: TGTGCCAGCAGCCAATCTCCAGGTACTGAAAAACTGTTTTTT
j_call: TRBJ1-4
v_call: TRBV16
clone_size: NA
d_call: NA

cdr3_aa: CASTPGLSNEKLFF
cdr3_nt: TGTGCCAGCACCCCGGGACTTTCGAATGAAAAACTGTTTTTT
j_call: TRBJ1-4
v_call: TRBV7-9
clone_size: few
d_call: NA

cdr3_aa: CASSPDSNLETQYF
cdr3_nt: TGTGCCAGCTCACCAGACAGCAATTTAGAGACCCAGTACTTC
j_call: TRBJ2-5
v_call: TRBV18
clone_size: NA
d_call: NA

cdr3_aa: CASSWTSGTYNEQFF
cdr3_nt: TGTGCCAGCAGCTGGACTAGCGGGACCTACAATGAGCAGTTCTTC
j_call: TRBJ2-1
v_call: TRBV7-2
clone_size: NA
d_call: TRBD2

cdr3_aa: CASSLVSVSGFGNEQFF
cdr3_nt: TGTGCCAGCAGCTTAGTGAGCGTCAGCGGATTTGGGAATGAGCAGTTCTTC
j_call: TRBJ2-1
v_call: TRBV7-9
clone_size: NA
d_call: NA

cdr3_aa: CASSPALGGAGQPQHF
cdr3_nt: TGTGCCAGCAGCCCCGCGCTTGGGGGGGCAGGGCAGCCCCAGCATTTT
j_call: TRBJ1-5
v_call: TRBV7-8
clone_size: NA
d_call: NA

cdr3_aa: CASTPAYRGHEQYF
cdr3_nt: TGTGCCAGCACCCCGGCCTACAGGGGCCACGAGCAGTACTTC
j_call: TRBJ2-7
v_call: TRBV28
clone_size: NA
d_call: TRBD1

cdr3_aa: CASSNNLRADPSSPLHF
cdr3_nt: TGTGCCAGCAGCAACAACCTCAGGGCGGACCCGTCCTCACCCCTCCACTTT
j_call: TRBJ1-6
v_call: TRBV11-2
clone_size: NA
d_call: NA

cdr3_aa: CSVQGNTEAFF
cdr3_nt: TGCAGCGTTCAGGGAAACACTGAAGCTTTCTTT
j_call: TRBJ1-1
v_call: TRBV29-1
clone_size: NA
d_call: NA

cdr3_aa: CASSPPSRGVNEQFF
cdr3_nt: TGTGCCAGCTCACCACCGAGCAGGGGGGTCAATGAGCAGTTCTTC
j_call: TRBJ2-1
v_call: TRBV18
clone_size: once
d_call: NA

cdr3_aa: CASSLTSGTGETQYF
cdr3_nt: TGTGCCAGCAGCTTAACTAGCGGGACGGGGGAGACCCAGTACTTC
j_call: TRBJ2-5
v_call: TRBV7-2
clone_size: once
d_call: TRBD2

cdr3_aa: CASSSLGEHTTF
cdr3_nt: TGTGCCAGCAGCTCCCTCGGGGAACACACTACCTTC
j_call: TRBJ1-2
v_call: TRBV7-9
clone_size: NA
d_call: NA

cdr3_aa: CASRQGAYGYTF
cdr3_nt: TGTGCCAGCAGGCAGGGGGCCTATGGCTACACCTTC
j_call: TRBJ1-2
v_call: TRBV28
clone_size: NA
d_call: TRBD1

cdr3_aa: CASSLGPGNPGYTF
cdr3_nt: TGTGCCAGCAGCTTAGGTCCGGGAAATCCTGGCTACACCTTC
j_call: TRBJ1-2
v_call: TRBV7-2
clone_size: NA
d_call: NA

cdr3_aa: CASSEQGAVYGYTF
cdr3_nt: TGTGCCAGCAGTGAACAGGGGGCAGTGTATGGCTACACCTTC
j_call: TRBJ1-2
v_call: TRBV6-1
clone_size: NA
d_call: TRBD1

cdr3_aa: CASSHLNSGQGNTGELFF
cdr3_nt: TGCGCCAGCAGCCACCTAAACTCCGGACAGGGGAACACCGGGGAGCTGTTTTTT
j_call: TRBJ2-2
v_call: TRBV4-1
clone_size: NA
d_call: TRBD1

cdr3_aa: CASSEQTGTGEQYF
cdr3_nt: TGTGCCAGCAGTGAGCAGACAGGGACGGGCGAGCAGTACTTC
j_call: TRBJ2-7
v_call: TRBV6-1
clone_size: NA
d_call: TRBD1

cdr3_aa: CACRDRGLAFF
cdr3_nt: TGTGCCTGCCGGGACAGAGGACTAGCTTTCTTT
j_call: TRBJ1-1
v_call: TRBV19
clone_size: NA
d_call: TRBD1

cdr3_aa: CASSPSLSGTQYF
cdr3_nt: TGTGCCAGCAGTCCCTCGCTTTCCGGTACGCAGTATTTT
j_call: TRBJ2-3
v_call: TRBV12-3/TRBV12-4
clone_size: NA
d_call: NA

cdr3_aa: CAWSTGTSNQPQHF
cdr3_nt: TGTGCCTGGAGTACAGGGACTAGCAATCAGCCCCAGCATTTT
j_call: TRBJ1-5
v_call: TRBV30
clone_size: NA
d_call: NA

cdr3_aa: CASSQEGGWDTGELFF
cdr3_nt: TGCGCCAGCAGCCAAGAAGGAGGGTGGGACACCGGGGAGCTGTTTTTT
j_call: TRBJ2-2
v_call: TRBV4-1
clone_size: NA
d_call: NA

cdr3_aa: CASSSSQGPSYEQYF
cdr3_nt: TGCGCCAGCAGCTCAAGCCAGGGGCCCTCCTACGAGCAGTACTTC
j_call: TRBJ2-7
v_call: TRBV5-1
clone_size: NA
d_call: NA

cdr3_aa: CASSERWGGTPPLQVF
cdr3_nt: TGTGCCAGCAGTGAAAGGTGGGGGGGTACCCCCCCATTACAGGTTTTC
j_call: TRBJ2-6
v_call: TRBV2
clone_size: NA
d_call: TRBD2

cdr3_aa: CATSGTGADADTQYF
cdr3_nt: TGTGCCACCAGTGGTACAGGGGCGGACGCAGATACGCAGTATTTT
j_call: TRBJ2-3
v_call: TRBV24-1
clone_size: NA
d_call: TRBD1

cdr3_aa: CASVDRAPSYEQYF
cdr3_nt: TGTGCCAGCGTCGACAGGGCTCCCTCCTACGAGCAGTACTTC
j_call: TRBJ2-7
v_call: TRBV7-2
clone_size: NA
d_call: TRBD1

cdr3_aa: CASSPPNEAQPQHF
cdr3_nt: TGTGCCAGCTCACCACCCAACGAAGCTCAGCCCCAGCATTTT
j_call: TRBJ1-5
v_call: TRBV18
clone_size: NA
d_call: NA

cdr3_aa: CASSYDFGQPQHF
cdr3_nt: TGTGCCAGCAGTTACGACTTCGGCCAGCCCCAGCATTTT
j_call: TRBJ1-5
v_call: TRBV7-2
clone_size: NA
d_call: NA

cdr3_aa: CASSTSSGGRSEQYF
cdr3_nt: TGTGCCAGTAGTACGTCTAGCGGGGGGCGATCTGAGCAGTACTTC
j_call: TRBJ2-7
v_call: TRBV19
clone_size: NA
d_call: TRBD2

cdr3_aa: CASAAGYQPQHF
cdr3_nt: TGTGCCAGCGCGGCCGGTTATCAGCCCCAGCATTTT
j_call: TRBJ1-5
v_call: TRBV6-5
clone_size: NA
d_call: NA

cdr3_aa: CASSLGVDRGAGYTF
cdr3_nt: TGTGCCAGCAGCTTGGGAGTTGACAGGGGTGCTGGCTACACCTTC
j_call: TRBJ1-2
v_call: TRBV5-4
clone_size: NA
d_call: TRBD1

cdr3_aa: CASSRTGDTDTQYF
cdr3_nt: TGTGCCAGCAGTAGAACAGGGGACACAGATACGCAGTATTTT
j_call: TRBJ2-3
v_call: TRBV6-4
clone_size: NA
d_call: TRBD1

cdr3_aa: CSVQYIGNTIYF
cdr3_nt: TGCAGCGTTCAGTATATTGGAAACACCATATATTTT
j_call: TRBJ1-3
v_call: TRBV29-1
clone_size: NA
d_call: NA

cdr3_aa: CAGSTGDGYTF
cdr3_nt: TGTGCCGGGTCGACAGGGGATGGCTACACCTTC
j_call: TRBJ1-2
v_call: TRBV19
clone_size: NA
d_call: TRBD1

cdr3_aa: CASSSGVGGEQFF
cdr3_nt: TGTGCCAGCAGCTCGGGAGTTGGGGGTGAGCAGTTCTTC
j_call: TRBJ2-1
v_call: TRBV7-2
clone_size: NA
d_call: NA

cdr3_aa: CASSLRGRGAFF
cdr3_nt: TGTGCCAGCAGCCTCCGTGGGAGGGGGGCTTTCTTT
j_call: TRBJ1-1
v_call: TRBV3-1/TRBV3-2
clone_size: NA
d_call: NA

cdr3_aa: CASSNGLGGEQYF
cdr3_nt: TGTGCCAGTAGCAATGGACTAGGTGGCGAGCAGTACTTC
j_call: TRBJ2-7
v_call: TRBV19
clone_size: NA
d_call: TRBD2

cdr3_aa: CASSFGTDEETQYF
cdr3_nt: TGTGCCAGCAGCTTCGGGACAGATGAAGAGACCCAGTACTTC
j_call: TRBJ2-5
v_call: TRBV5-4
clone_size: NA
d_call: TRBD1

cdr3_aa: CASRGAGGTYNEQFF
cdr3_nt: TGTGCCAGCAGGGGAGCGGGGGGTACCTACAATGAGCAGTTCTTC
j_call: TRBJ2-1
v_call: TRBV2
clone_size: NA
d_call: TRBD2